Each of the 18 T cell receptor beta chains below was sequenced from the same sample in a study of blood T cell repertoires in COVID-19. This table comes from immunoSEQ multiplex PCR, and its TCRdb copy is limited to in-frame clones, with some not included. The sample records about 440,000 clones, approximately 90% being singletons. The sample comprised PBMCs or T cells enriched from blood (not recorded which). These receptors all come from a woman aged 18-35 years with acute COVID-19.

CDR3 residues: CAISDRPGGEGSPLHF. CDR3 nucleotides: TGTGCCATCAGTGACCGACCGGGGGGAGAGGGTTCACCCCTCCACTTT. The gene calls are TRBV10-3 and TRBJ1-6; tentative D call: TRBD1 (5 bases). V was shortened by 3 bases and J by 9 bases, with 18 bases between the two germline ends. CDR1 and CDR2 from the germline V gene are ENHRY and SYGVKD. There are 16 residues in the CDR3.

The V call is TRBV5-5, the J call TRBJ2-1, with 8 bases aligning to TRBD2. The ends lost 0 bases at V and 8 bases at J; junction bases unmatched: 10. Germline CDR1 is SGHKS and CDR2 is YYEKEE (reference sequence). This CDR3 has 16 amino acids. The CDR3 reads CASSLVMSGSMDEQFF. The CDR3 DNA is TGTGCCAGCAGCTTGGTCATGAGCGGGAGTATGGATGAGCAGTTCTTC.

V is TRBV6-1 and J is TRBJ1-5, with 9 nucleotides matching TRBD1. Germline CDR1 reads MNHNS; CDR2 reads SASEGT. J lost 8 bases, V lost 0 bases, and 8 bases had no gene match. CDR3 length equals 16 residues. CDR3 nucleotides: TGTGCCAGCAGTGAAGCGCTCACAGGGGGCTTGGAGCCCCAGCATTTT. Translation gives CASSEALTGGLEPQHF.

The rearrangement links TRBV28 to TRBJ1-1; the D is unclear. The CDR3 contains 16 residues. V was pared by 5 bases and J by 1 base, with 17 bases between. Per germline, CDR1 MDHEN and CDR2 SYDVKM. CDR3 sequence reads: CASSHQGRTANTEAFF. CDR3 sequence (DNA): TGTGCCAGCAGTCACCAAGGCCGAACAGCGAACACTGAAGCTTTCTTT.

The rearrangement uses TRBV7-9 and TRBJ2-2; tentatively, D is TRBD2 (7 bases). CDR1 and CDR2 from the germline V gene are SEHNR and FQNEAQ (reference sequence). This CDR3 contains 16 residues. The germline V and J ends were trimmed by 2 bases and 5 bases, with 15 bases remaining between them. The CDR3 loop reads CASSLSRGAITGELFF. CDR3 sequence (DNA): TGTGCCAGCAGCTTAAGCCGGGGGGCGATTACCGGGGAGCTGTTTTTT.

The V and J genes are TRBV5-4 and TRBJ1-2, with 7 bases that match TRBD1. Per germline, CDR1 SGHNT and CDR2 YYREEE (reference sequence). The CDR3 is 13 amino acids. After removal of 0 bases from V and 7 bases from J, the junction contained 3 bases not matched to a gene. The CDR3 DNA follows: TGTGCCAGCAGCTTGGGCCAGGGGGGTGGCTACACCTTC. Translated: CASSLGQGGGYTF. The complete variable domain, with remaining parts taken from reference TRBV5-4 and TRBJ1-2, reads ETGVTQSPTHLIKTRGQQVTLRCSSQSGHNTVSWYQQALGQGPQFIFQYYREEENGRGNFPPRFSGLQFPNYSSELNVNALELDDSALYLCASSLGQGGGYTFGSGTRLTVV.

This clone has only a few counts. The gene calls are TRBV3-1 (or the pseudogene TRBV3-2) and TRBJ1-3, with D possibly matching TRBD1 (6 bases). From germline, CDR1 is LGHDT and CDR2 YNNKEL (reference sequence). V gave up 1 base and J gave up 0 bases, with 16 bases separating them. CDR3 length: 18 residues. Here the CDR3 reads CASSQAPPGHNSGNTIYF. The CDR3 DNA is TGTGCCAGCAGCCAAGCCCCACCGGGACACAACTCTGGAAACACCATATATTTT.

This chain uses TRBV5-1 with TRBJ1-5, with TRBD1 as a possible D gene (6 bases). The CDR3 contains 14 residues. V lost 0 bases and J 4 bases, leaving 8 bases between the germline ends. Germline V gives CDR1 SGHRS, CDR2 YFSETQ. In nucleotides, the CDR3 is TGCGCCAGCAGCTTGGACAGGGAAAATCAGCCCCAGCATTTT. Protein: CASSLDRENQPQHF.

The CDR3 DNA sequence: TGTGCCAGCAGCGTAGAGGCAAGTTTAACCCGGGCGGGGTACGAGCAGTACTTC. Its protein product is CASSVEASLTRAGYEQYF. The genes are TRBV9 and TRBJ2-7, with a possible D match to TRBD2 (6 bases). There are 18 residues in the CDR3. V was shortened by 0 bases and J by 4 bases, with 23 bases between the two germline ends. Germline-derived CDR1 and CDR2 are SGDLS and YYNGEE. Full variable domain (outside the CDR3, taken from reference TRBV9 and TRBJ2-7): DSGVTQTPKHLITATGQRVTLRCSPRSGDLSVYWYQQSLDQGLQFLIQYYNGEERAKGNILERFSAQQFPDLHSELNLSSLELGDSALYFCASSVEASLTRAGYEQYFGPGTRLTVT.

The chain uses TRBV24-1 and TRBJ2-7; TRBD2 agrees at 8 bases. The ends lost 1 base at V and 4 bases at J; junction bases unmatched: 8. There are 16 residues in the CDR3. In germline, CDR1 is KGHDR, CDR2 SFDVKD. As DNA, the CDR3 is TGTGCCACCAGTGATTTCGGAAGCGGGAGTATTTACGAGCAGTACTTC. The encoded protein is CATSDFGSGSIYEQYF.

The chain uses TRBV14 and TRBJ1-1; D call uncertain. Germline V gene data show CDR1 as SGHDN and CDR2 as FVKESK. This CDR3 is 16 amino acids long. V gave up 3 bases and J gave up 0 bases, with 14 bases separating them. CDR3 coding DNA: TGTGCCAGCAGCCATCCTGCAGGTCCTATGAACACTGAAGCTTTCTTT. Translating it yields CASSHPAGPMNTEAFF.

CDR3 DNA sequence: TGTGCCAGCAGTCGCCCCGGGACTAGATCGACCAATGAGCAGTTCTTC. Amino acids: CASSRPGTRSTNEQFF. The chain has TRBV28 and TRBJ2-1; 8 nucleotides align to TRBD2. Per germline, CDR1 MDHEN and CDR2 SYDVKM. V shed 5 bases and J 6 bases; nucleotides not matched to a gene: 12. CDR3 size: 16 residues.

The chain employs TRBV3-1 (or the pseudogene TRBV3-2) and TRBJ2-7; 8 nucleotides line up with TRBD1. J lost 3 bases, V lost 5 bases, and 9 bases had no gene match. CDR1 LGHDT and CDR2 YNNKEL come from the germline V gene (reference sequence). The CDR3 is made up of 15 amino acids. CDR3 region: CASSARDRTYYEQYF. CDR3 nucleotides: TGTGCCAGCAGCGCCCGGGACAGGACTTACTACGAGCAGTACTTC.

The rearrangement joins TRBV29-1 to TRBJ2-3; D possibly corresponds to TRBD1 (5 bases). CDR1 SQVTM and CDR2 ANQGSEA come from the germline V gene. This CDR3 spans 12 amino acids. V lost 6 bases and J 3 bases, leaving 10 bases between the germline ends. CDR3 DNA sequence: TGCAGCGTGGACCCAGGGACAGATACGCAGTATTTT. Residues: CSVDPGTDTQYF.

The chain has TRBV18 and TRBJ1-4; TRBD1 matches at 10 bases. CDR1 and CDR2 from the germline V gene are KGHSH and LQKENI. The V gene end was trimmed by 5 bases and the J gene end by 6 bases; junction bases not matched to a gene: 9. The CDR3 is made up of 16 amino acids. The CDR3 protein is CASSSIPGQGYEKLFF. The CDR3 region has the DNA TGTGCCAGCTCATCCATACCGGGACAGGGGTATGAAAAACTGTTTTTT.

The rearrangement links TRBV3-1 (or the pseudogene TRBV3-2) to TRBJ1-2; TRBD1 is a possible D gene (6 bases). V was clipped by 4 bases and J by 6 bases, with 15 bases between them. This CDR3 is 14 amino acids long. In germline, CDR1 is LGHDT, CDR2 YNNKEL (reference sequence). CDR3 in amino acids: CASSPSWTVDGYTF. The CDR3 nucleotides are TGTGCCAGCAGCCCCTCCTGGACAGTTGATGGCTACACCTTC.

The genes are TRBV6-2 or TRBV6-3 and TRBJ2-7, with TRBD2 matching 11 bases. The CDR3 consists of 13 residues. Per the germline V gene, CDR1 is MNHEY and CDR2 is SVGEGT. Losses at the gene ends were 6 bases for V and 6 bases for J; bases not matched to a gene: 4. CDR3: CASSLGTSGEQYF. Here the CDR3 DNA reads TGTGCCAGCAGCCTTGGGACTAGCGGCGAGCAGTACTTC.

V is TRBV28 and J is TRBJ2-7, with 15 bases that match TRBD2. Germline trimming cut 4 bases from V and 2 bases from J; bases unmatched to any gene: 6. The length of the CDR3 is 17 residues. CDR1 is MDHEN and CDR2 is SYDVKM in the germline V gene. This CDR3 is CASSSPGLAGGTYEQYF. In DNA form, the CDR3 reads TGTGCCAGCAGTTCTCCGGGACTAGCGGGAGGCACCTACGAGCAGTACTTC.